The source of this T cell receptor (beta chain) is a study of shared clonotypes between healthy human individuals. Study as a whole: The composition of the donors was a couple of women and a few men aged 18 to 49. Plates per donor: three CD4 naive, three CD4 memory, two CD8 naive, one CD8 memory.

The assay used deep level. Original processing methods: ImmunoSEQ junction-only sequences lacked quality scores, so their filtering differed. The data were produced by immunoSEQ multiplex PCR, yet TCRdb's version contains in-frame clones alone and is incomplete. V and J calls and clone size are as listed in that table; D and trimming were resolved from the DNA. This table has fewer than 850,000 clones, 55% to 75% appearing once. The TCR comes from a woman in her 30s in good health. The sequenced sample was memory CD4+ T cells sorted from blood. Documented subset: CD45RA-negative fraction.

The CDR3 sequence is CASSIDHGTGTYGYTF. CDR3 nucleotides: TGTGCCAGTAGTATAGATCACGGGACAGGGACCTATGGCTACACCTTC. V is TRBV19 and J is TRBJ1-2; 9 bases fit TRBD1. V lost 0 bases, J lost 4 bases, and 6 bases stayed unmatched. CDR1 is LNHDA, CDR2 SQIVND, per germline (reference sequence). The CDR3 sequence is 16 residues long.